This entry lists 25 T cell receptor beta chains sequenced from one sample in a study of response to subunit inactivated influenza vaccine. TCRdb re-analysed the RT-PCR reads in MiXCR, keeping a single row per CDR3 protein. The data contain about 570,000 distinct CDR3 sequences, approximately 10% of them singletons. The data were also submitted as part of a second study, on T cells expressing NK-cell markers. That study adds: What made the TCR beta cDNA was 5'RACE template switching with UMIs.

The sample in question was PBMCs from blood, obtained on the day of vaccination. The receptors stem from a man aged 50 to 60 who received an inactivated influenza vaccine.

This clonotype has only a few counts. The chain couples TRBV6-1 to TRBJ1-5, with 9 bases that match TRBD1. The CDR3 totals 14 residues. Germline loops: CDR1 MNHNS, CDR2 SASEGT. The V gene end was trimmed by 6 bases and the J gene end by 7 bases; junction bases not matched to a gene: 7. In DNA, the CDR3 is TGTGCCAGCAGGGAGGGACAGGGAGGCCAGCCCCAGCATTTT. Translating it yields CASREGQGGQPQHF.

This clonotype was observed a few times. V usage is TRBV6-1 and J usage is TRBJ2-5; 9 bases are shared with TRBD1. Germline trimming cut 4 bases from V and 6 bases from J; bases unmatched to any gene: 6. Germline CDR1 and CDR2: MNHNS and SASEGT. CDR3 size: 14 residues. The CDR3 nucleotides are TGTGCCAGCAGTGTACAGGGGGCTGGAAAGACCCAGTACTTC. Translation: CASSVQGAGKTQYF.

This clonotype was counted at least ten times. V is TRBV29-1 and J is TRBJ1-4; 7 bases line up with TRBD1. Germline V CDR1 and CDR2: SQVTM, ANQGSEA. V was pared by 2 bases and J by 4 bases, with 4 bases of the junction left unmatched. The CDR3 totals 14 residues. The CDR3 loop reads CSVEIGQVNEKLFF. The DNA of the CDR3 is TGCAGCGTTGAAATCGGACAGGTTAATGAAAAACTGTTTTTT. The full variable domain, in which reference TRBV29-1 and TRBJ1-4 provide the parts outside the CDR3, is SAVISQKPSRDICQRGTSLTIQCQVDSQVTMMFWYRQQPGQSLTLIATANQGSEATYESGFVIDKFPISRPNLTFSTLTVSNMSPEDSSIYLCSVEIGQVNEKLFFGSGTQLSVL.

This clonotype was seen more than once but under ten times. The chain joins TRBV28 to TRBJ2-5, with D hard to call. V was shortened by 1 base and J by 4 bases, with 10 bases between the two germline ends. The germline V gene has CDR1 MDHEN and CDR2 SYDVKM. The CDR3 runs 14 residues. CDR3 sequence: CASSLSRSGETQYF. The CDR3 DNA sequence: TGTGCCAGCAGTTTATCTAGGAGTGGAGAGACCCAGTACTTC.

This sequence joins TRBV5-1 and TRBJ2-3, with D unresolved. CDR3 size: 14 residues. Germline CDR1 and CDR2: SGHRS and YFSETQ. V was pared by 1 base and J by 2 bases, with 8 bases between. The CDR3 loop reads CASSLRQDTDTQYF. The CDR3, as DNA: TGCGCCAGCAGCTTGCGGCAGGACACAGATACGCAGTATTTT.

In its sample, this clonotype was seen a few times. J is TRBJ2-5 and V is TRBV20-1, with 16 bases fitting TRBD2. Germline CDR1 is DFQATT and CDR2 is SNEGSKA (reference sequence). V gave up 7 bases and J gave up 4 bases; unmatched junction bases: 3. This CDR3 is 14 amino acids long. Written as DNA, the CDR3 is TGCAGTGTCGGGACTAGCGGGGGGGCAGAGACCCAGTACTTC. Its protein product is CSVGTSGGAETQYF.

The gene calls are TRBV29-1 and TRBJ2-5, with D perhaps matching TRBD2 (7 bases). Germline V gene lookup returns CDR1 SQVTM and CDR2 ANQGSEA. The CDR3 totals 13 residues. This CDR3 reads CSHQGLGGETQYF. The CDR3 nucleotides read TGCAGTCACCAAGGACTAGGGGGGGAGACCCAGTACTTC.

This clonotype was recorded many times. This may come from a read error, since a much larger clone is one base off. The rearrangement joins TRBV5-1 to TRBJ2-1; no firm D call. The CDR3 consists of 11 residues. Looked up from germline, CDR1 is SGHRS and CDR2 is YFSETQ. CDR3 sequence: CASSSDNEQFF. CDR3 DNA: TGTGCCAGCAGCAGCGACAATGAGCAGTTCTTC.

The V call is TRBV5-1, the J call TRBJ2-2, with 7 nucleotides matching TRBD1. Looked up from germline, CDR1 is SGHRS and CDR2 is YFSETQ. This CDR3 comprises 17 residues. Losses at the gene ends were 1 base for V and 7 bases for J; bases not matched to a gene: 13. CDR3 loop: CASSLIAGTVPHGELFF. CDR3 bases: TGCGCCAGCAGCTTGATCGCAGGGACAGTGCCTCACGGGGAGCTGTTTTTT.

This clonotype appeared many times. The chain joins TRBV12-3 or TRBV12-4 to TRBJ2-7; D remains ambiguous. V was shortened by 6 bases and J by 5 bases, with 11 bases between the two germline ends. This CDR3 is built from 12 residues. CDR3 loop: CASSIDGDEQYF. The CDR3 DNA is TGTGCCAGCAGCATCGACGGCGACGAGCAGTACTTC.

This chain uses TRBV3-1 with TRBJ2-2, with 7 nucleotides matching TRBD1. Germline lookup yields CDR1 LGHDT and CDR2 YNNKEL (reference sequence). V shed 5 bases and J 1 base; nucleotides not matched to a gene: 10. This CDR3 spans 17 amino acids. CDR3 amino acids: CASSSRWAGGNTGELFF. As DNA, the CDR3 is TGTGCCAGCAGCTCAAGATGGGCAGGGGGGAACACCGGGGAGCTGTTTTTT.

This clonotype was picked up a small number of times. This chain links TRBV5-1 with TRBJ2-5; perhaps TRBD1 as D (6 bases). The CDR3 is 14 residues long. The V gene lost 0 bases and the J gene lost 4 bases, with 10 bases spanning the gap. Germline values: CDR1 SGHRS, CDR2 YFSETQ. DNA for the CDR3: TGCGCCAGCAGCTTGGTACAGGGCTTAGAGACCCAGTACTTC. Its protein is CASSLVQGLETQYF.

In this sample, this clonotype turned up a few times. V and J are TRBV20-1 and TRBJ2-7, with D maybe TRBD1 (6 bases). The V end lost 3 bases, the J end lost 1 base, and 10 bases lay between the germline ends. The CDR3 consists of 13 residues. Germline CDR1 DFQATT, CDR2 SNEGSKA (reference sequence). The DNA for the CDR3 is TGCAGTGCTAGCCCAGGGACATCCTACGAGCAGTACTTC. It specifies CSASPGTSYEQYF.

The CDR3 bases are TGTGCCAGCAGTATCTCGACAGGGAAGAATGAAAAACTGTTTTTT. It encodes CASSISTGKNEKLFF. The chain carries TRBV28 and TRBJ1-4; TRBD1 matches 7 bases. This CDR3 region has 15 residues. The trim removed 5 bases at V and 5 bases at J, leaving 8 bases unmatched. Germline V gene lookup returns CDR1 MDHEN and CDR2 SYDVKM. Using reference TRBV28 and TRBJ1-4 for the parts outside the CDR3, the full variable domain is DVKVTQSSRYLVKRTGEKVFLECVQDMDHENMFWYRQDPGLGLRLIYFSYDVKMKEKGDIPEGYSVSREKKERFSLILESASTNQTSMYLCASSISTGKNEKLFFGSGTQLSVL.

In this sample, this clonotype turned up a few times. This sequence joins TRBV27 and TRBJ1-2; no reliable D call. V lost 5 bases, J lost 5 bases, and 18 bases lay in between. CDR1 is MNHEY and CDR2 is SMNVEV in the germline V gene (reference sequence). The CDR3 spans 15 residues. CDR3 nucleotides: TGTGCCAGCAGTCGTCGGGGAAGTACTCTTTATGGCTACACCTTC. Translation gives CASSRRGSTLYGYTF.

CDR3 in DNA: TGTGCCAGCAGTTACCTCGCGAGGTCCGGGGAGCTGTTTTTT. It yields the protein CASSYLARSGELFF. This chain uses TRBV6-5 with TRBJ2-2; D unresolved. Trimming removed 2 bases at V and 6 bases at J, with 10 bases between. This CDR3 comprises 14 residues. Germline V lookup: CDR1 MNHEY, CDR2 SVGAGI.

V usage is TRBV6-2 or TRBV6-3 and J usage is TRBJ2-4; tentatively, D is TRBD2 (6 bases). Germline values: CDR1 MNHEY, CDR2 SVGEGT. V was cut by 3 bases and J by 0 bases, with 9 bases left in between. CDR3 size: 15 residues. The CDR3 loop reads CASSYSGVAKNIQYF. CDR3 nucleotide sequence: TGTGCCAGCAGTTATTCGGGAGTAGCCAAAAACATTCAGTACTTC.

This sequence joins TRBV7-2 and TRBJ2-3; 8 bases line up with TRBD2. Germline V gives CDR1 SGHTA, CDR2 FQGNSA. With V trimmed by 1 base and J by 0 bases, 3 bases remained unmatched. This CDR3 has 16 amino acids. CDR3 loop: CASSLGSGISTDTQYF. Written as DNA, the CDR3 is TGTGCCAGCAGCTTAGGTAGCGGGATTAGCACAGATACGCAGTATTTT.

This chain links TRBV6-6 with TRBJ2-1, with D uncertain. Germline loops: CDR1 MNHNY, CDR2 SVGAGI (reference sequence). The V and J ends lost 5 bases and 6 bases respectively, with 8 bases between them. The CDR3 has 12 residues. The CDR3 region is CASSPHSNEQFF. For the CDR3, the DNA is TGTGCCAGCAGTCCCCACAGCAATGAGCAGTTCTTC.

This clonotype has a handful of counts. The chain employs TRBV12-3 or TRBV12-4 and TRBJ1-5; D is unclear. The V and J ends lost 5 bases and 2 bases respectively, with 13 bases between them. The CDR3 spans 15 residues. CDR3 coding DNA: TGTGCCAGCAGTCACGCAGGTGGCGGCAATCAGCCCCAGCATTTT. It encodes CASSHAGGGNQPQHF.

This clonotype has a handful of counts. The gene calls are TRBV20-1 and TRBJ2-3, with TRBD2 matching over 10 bases. The J segment lost 5 bases and the V segment lost 6 bases, leaving 14 bases of the junction unmatched. CDR3 length: 16 amino acids. From germline, CDR1 is DFQATT and CDR2 SNEGSKA (reference sequence). CDR3 DNA: TGCAGTGCAATGCGAGCTAGCGGGAGTTTAGGAGATACGCAGTATTTT. Amino acids: CSAMRASGSLGDTQYF.

Many counts were recorded for this clonotype. The chain carries TRBV6-1 and TRBJ2-1; the D is unclear. Germline V gives CDR1 MNHNS, CDR2 SASEGT. CDR3 size: 16 residues. Trimming removed 4 bases at V and 0 bases at J, with 13 bases between. CDR3 residues: CASSALWRSSYNEQFF. DNA of the CDR3: TGTGCCAGCAGTGCCCTTTGGCGTAGCTCCTACAATGAGCAGTTCTTC.

The sample holds many counts of this clonotype. The genes are TRBV10-3 and TRBJ2-1; TRBD1 matches 10 bases. Per the germline V gene, CDR1 is ENHRY and CDR2 is SYGVKD. This CDR3 spans 14 amino acids. V lost 6 bases, J lost 6 bases, and 5 bases stayed unmatched. CDR3 region: CAIRDGTGANEQFF. CDR3 DNA: TGTGCCATCAGGGACGGGACAGGGGCCAATGAGCAGTTCTTC.

J is TRBJ2-3 and V is TRBV3-1; D may be TRBD2 (5 bases). CDR1 LGHDT and CDR2 YNNKEL come from the germline V gene (reference sequence). This CDR3 comprises 14 residues. The CDR3 loop is CASRDPRDTDTQYF. CDR3 coding DNA: TGTGCATCACGGGATCCCCGAGACACAGATACGCAGTATTTT.

The chain employs TRBV29-1 and TRBJ2-1; 7 positions agree with TRBD2. The CDR3 has 14 amino acids. V gave up 3 bases and J gave up 9 bases; unmatched junction bases: 11. Germline V lookup: CDR1 SQVTM, CDR2 ANQGSEA. For the CDR3, the DNA is TGCAGCGTTGATAGGCTAGCGGACGGTATTGAGCAGTTCTTC. This encodes CSVDRLADGIEQFF.